This T cell receptor (beta chain) was sequenced in a study of blood T cell repertoires in COVID-19. The table came from immunoSEQ multiplex PCR; TCRdb's copy has only in-frame clones and leaves some out. The data show about 52,000 clones, around 86% seen once. The ends lost 4 bases at V and 2 bases at J; junction bases unmatched: 6. The CDR3 sequence is 16 residues long. Germline CDR1 and CDR2: LNHDA and SQIVND (reference sequence). The rearrangement joins TRBV19 to TRBJ1-5; 9 positions match TRBD1. Source material: peripheral blood. The source is a man between 65 and 85 years old with acute or convalescent COVID-19. The CDR3 DNA reads TGTGCCAGTAGTAGACTACAGGGGGCTGGCAATCAGCCCCAGCATTTT. As protein: CASSRLQGAGNQPQHF.